The clone carrying this TCR beta chain showed up just a few times. Its antigen is not known. This sample is drawn from a study of beta chain features in type 1 diabetes. Study overall: The study examined about 100 million sorted cells across all samples. Study-wide findings and caveats: Overrepresentation of cells with high TCR expression could result from cDNA sequencing. Diminished insertions and augmented deletions at VDJ junctions characterized type 1 diabetes patients.

TCRB transcripts that were expressed got sequenced, as all of the isolated RNA had been reverse transcribed. Data came from immunoSEQ multiplex PCR; TCRdb stores just in-frame clones and leaves some out. The sample lists roughly 290,000 clones; 8% were seen once. Trimming removed 3 bases at V and 1 base at J, with 10 bases between. Germline CDR1 reads SGHVS; CDR2 reads FQNEAQ. The CDR3 extends over 15 amino acids. About 110 mL of blood, on average, came from one heparinised draw per donor. Source material: central memory CD4+ T cells from blood. This TCR came from a woman aged 18-29 years in good health. V gene TRBV7-8 combines with J gene TRBJ1-5; no clear D. The DNA for the CDR3 is TGTGCCAGCAGCTTCCGGGGAGGGAGCAATCAGCCCCAGCATTTT. It codes for CASSFRGGSNQPQHF.